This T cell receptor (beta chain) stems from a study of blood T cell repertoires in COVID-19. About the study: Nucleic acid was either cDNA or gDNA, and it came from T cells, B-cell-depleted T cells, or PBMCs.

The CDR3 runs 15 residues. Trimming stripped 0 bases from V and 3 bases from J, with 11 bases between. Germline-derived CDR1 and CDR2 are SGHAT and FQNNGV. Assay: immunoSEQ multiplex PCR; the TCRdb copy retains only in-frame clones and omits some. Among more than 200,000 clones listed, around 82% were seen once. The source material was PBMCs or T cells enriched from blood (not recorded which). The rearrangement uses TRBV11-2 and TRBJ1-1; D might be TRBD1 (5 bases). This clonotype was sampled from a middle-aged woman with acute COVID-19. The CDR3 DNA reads TGTGCCAGCAGCTTAGATGAACAGGCATACACTGAAGCTTTCTTT. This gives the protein CASSLDEQAYTEAFF. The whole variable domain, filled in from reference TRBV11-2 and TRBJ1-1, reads EAGVAQSPRYKIIEKRQSVAFWCNPISGHATLYWYQQILGQGPKLLIQFQNNGVVDDSQLPKDRFSAERLKGVDSTLKIQPAKLEDSAVYLCASSLDEQAYTEAFFGQGTRLTVV.